What follows describes a single TCR beta chain. The antigen remains unidentified. TCRdb's table, derived via immunoSEQ multiplex PCR, lists solely in-frame clones and lacks some. The data contain about 120,000 clones, about 88% of them seen just once; the ten biggest clones take up approximately 3.5%. This specimen comes from a study of T cell responses to AZD1222 COVID-19 vaccine. CDR3 length: 15 amino acids. Germline V lookup: CDR1 LGHNA, CDR2 YSLEER. Trimming cost V 4 bases and J 8 bases; bases outside gene matches: 3. Points from the study as a whole: Seropositive at baseline were only six AZD1222 recipients.

The rearrangement joins TRBV4-3 to TRBJ2-1; 15 bases are a match to TRBD2. The TCR sequence derives from an adult who received the AZD1222 COVID-19 vaccine. The sample was peripheral blood, taken 28 days after the second AZD1222 dose. DNA of the CDR3: TGCGCCAGCAGCCGGACTAGCGGGAGGGCCCATGAGCAGTTCTTC. Translating gives CASSRTSGRAHEQFF.